This TCR beta chain was identified during a study of T-cell reconstitution after alpha-beta-depleted transplantation in children. Study-level points and caveats: Counts and diversity of T cells one year after transplant came mostly from newly produced T cells. The origin of high day-60 TCRbeta diversity in some patients lay in surviving recipient T cells and thymic progenitors. Expanded clones from the graft, numbering several hundred, reportedly supplied alpha-beta T cells about two months after transplant.

During its preparation, the TCRbeta library received unique molecular identifiers. TCRdb re-called the PCR reads through MiXCR, storing one row per CDR3 protein. The profile shows about 200,000 distinct CDR3 sequences, approximately 17% of them singletons. This clonotype has more than one count but fewer than ten. Its antigen remains unidentified. The CDR3 loop spans 15 amino acids. Per germline, CDR1 MDHEN and CDR2 SYDVKM. Trimming left V 7 bases short and J 2 bases short, with 17 bases between. The chain joins TRBV28 to TRBJ2-5, with D maybe TRBD1 (5 bases). The sample in question was PBMCs, mostly from graft donor cells, obtained 360 days after TCRalphabeta/CD19-depleted stem cell transplant. The source of this sequence is a male patient aged 2-10 years who had a stem cell transplant for acute lymphoblastic leukemia, so the T cells may come from the graft donor. DNA for the CDR3: TGTGCCAGCACTTCAGGGCAGGGCCCACAAGAGACCCAGTACTTC. Translating gives CASTSGQGPQETQYF.